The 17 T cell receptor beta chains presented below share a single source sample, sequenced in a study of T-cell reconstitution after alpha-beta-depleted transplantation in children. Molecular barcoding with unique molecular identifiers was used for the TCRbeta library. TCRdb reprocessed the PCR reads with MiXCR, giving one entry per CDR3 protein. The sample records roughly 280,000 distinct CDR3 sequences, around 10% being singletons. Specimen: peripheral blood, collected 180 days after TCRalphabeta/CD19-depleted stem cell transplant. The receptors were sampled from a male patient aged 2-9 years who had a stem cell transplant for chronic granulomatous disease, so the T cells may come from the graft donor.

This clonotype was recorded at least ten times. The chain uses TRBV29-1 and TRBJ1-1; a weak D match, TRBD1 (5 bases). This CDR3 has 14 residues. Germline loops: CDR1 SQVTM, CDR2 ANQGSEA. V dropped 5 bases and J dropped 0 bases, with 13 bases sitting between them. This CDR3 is CSVNTDRLNTEAFF. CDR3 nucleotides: TGCAGCGTTAATACTGACAGACTGAACACTGAAGCTTTCTTT.

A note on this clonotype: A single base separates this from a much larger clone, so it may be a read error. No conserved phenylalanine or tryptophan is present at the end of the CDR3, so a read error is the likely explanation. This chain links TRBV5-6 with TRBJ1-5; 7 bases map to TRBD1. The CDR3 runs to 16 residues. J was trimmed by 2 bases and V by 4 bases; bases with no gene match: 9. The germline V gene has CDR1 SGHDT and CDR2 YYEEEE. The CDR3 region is CASSDKDRRGNQPQHY. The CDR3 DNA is TGTGCCAGCAGCGACAAGGACAGGCGAGGCAATCAGCCCCAGCATTAT.

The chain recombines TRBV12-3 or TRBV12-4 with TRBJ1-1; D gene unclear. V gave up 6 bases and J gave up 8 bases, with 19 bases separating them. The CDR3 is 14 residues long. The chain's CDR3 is CASRSEVRSSEAFF. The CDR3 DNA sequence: TGTGCCAGCAGATCTGAGGTCAGGAGTTCCGAAGCTTTCTTT.

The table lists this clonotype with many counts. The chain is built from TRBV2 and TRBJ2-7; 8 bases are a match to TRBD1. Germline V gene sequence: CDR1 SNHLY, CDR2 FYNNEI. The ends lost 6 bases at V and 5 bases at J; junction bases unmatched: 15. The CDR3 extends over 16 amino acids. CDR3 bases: TGTGCCAGCAGAGGCACAGGGGGGTTGATCCGTAACGAGCAGTACTTC. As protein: CASRGTGGLIRNEQYF.

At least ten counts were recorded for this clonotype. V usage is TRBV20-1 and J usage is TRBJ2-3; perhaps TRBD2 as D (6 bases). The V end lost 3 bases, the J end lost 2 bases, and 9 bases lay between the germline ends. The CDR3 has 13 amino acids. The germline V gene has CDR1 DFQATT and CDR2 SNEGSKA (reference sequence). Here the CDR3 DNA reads TGCAGTGCTAGTGGCGGGGTCACAGATACGCAGTATTTT. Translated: CSASGGVTDTQYF.

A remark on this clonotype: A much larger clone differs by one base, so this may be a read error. CDR3 nucleotide sequence: TGCAGCGTCCCGGGCGCAGACTGCGAGACCCAGTACTTC. Residues: CSVPGADCETQYF. The rearrangement uses TRBV29-1 and TRBJ2-5; no definite D call. The CDR3 spans 13 residues. Between the trimmed V and J ends, which lost 6 bases and 5 bases, there was a span of 16 bases. Looked up from germline, CDR1 is SQVTM and CDR2 is ANQGSEA.

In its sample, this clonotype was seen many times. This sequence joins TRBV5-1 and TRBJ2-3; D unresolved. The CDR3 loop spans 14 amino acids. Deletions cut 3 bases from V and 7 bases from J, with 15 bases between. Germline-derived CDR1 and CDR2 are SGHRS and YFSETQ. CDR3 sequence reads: CASSSSTQSNTQYF. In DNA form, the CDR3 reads TGCGCCAGCAGCTCAAGTACCCAGTCAAATACGCAGTATTTT.

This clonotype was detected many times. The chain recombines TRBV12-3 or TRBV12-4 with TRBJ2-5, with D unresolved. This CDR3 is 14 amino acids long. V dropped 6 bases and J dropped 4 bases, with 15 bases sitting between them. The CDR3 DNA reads TGTGCCAGCAGACCTGACTTAAACCGAGAGACCCAGTACTTC. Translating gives CASRPDLNRETQYF.

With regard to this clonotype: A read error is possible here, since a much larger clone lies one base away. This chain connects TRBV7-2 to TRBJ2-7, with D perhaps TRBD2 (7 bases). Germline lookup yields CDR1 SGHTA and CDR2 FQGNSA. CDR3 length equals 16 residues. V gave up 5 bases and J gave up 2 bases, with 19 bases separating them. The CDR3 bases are TGTGCCAGCAGCCACCAAGGGGGGGCCGACACCTACGAGCAGTACTTC. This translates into CASSHQGGADTYEQYF.

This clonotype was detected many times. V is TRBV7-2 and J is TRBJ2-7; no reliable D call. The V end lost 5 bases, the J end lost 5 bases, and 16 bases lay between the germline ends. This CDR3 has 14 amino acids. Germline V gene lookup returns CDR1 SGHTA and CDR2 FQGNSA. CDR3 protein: CASSIPGPANEQYF. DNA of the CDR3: TGTGCCAGCAGCATACCCGGCCCCGCTAACGAGCAGTACTTC.

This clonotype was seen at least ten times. This chain's CDR3 is CASSTPGHNQPQHF. Written as DNA, the CDR3 is TGTGCCAGCAGTACCCCAGGCCACAATCAGCCCCAGCATTTT. The chain combines TRBV6-2 or TRBV6-3 with TRBJ1-5; D ambiguous. CDR1 MNHEY and CDR2 SVGEGT come from the germline V gene. This CDR3 region has 14 residues. Trimming removed 5 bases at V and 3 bases at J, with 11 bases between.

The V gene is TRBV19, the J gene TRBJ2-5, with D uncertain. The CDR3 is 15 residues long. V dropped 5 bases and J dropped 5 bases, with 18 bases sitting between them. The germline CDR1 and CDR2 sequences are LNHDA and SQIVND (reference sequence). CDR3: CASSDQDASRETQYF. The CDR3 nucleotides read TGTGCCAGTAGTGATCAGGACGCGTCGCGGGAGACCCAGTACTTC. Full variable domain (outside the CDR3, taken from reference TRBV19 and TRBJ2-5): DGGITQSPKYLFRKEGQNVTLSCEQNLNHDAMYWYRQDPGQGLRLIYYSQIVNDFQKGDIAEGYSVSREKKESFPLTVTSAQKNPTAFYLCASSDQDASRETQYFGPGTRLLVL.

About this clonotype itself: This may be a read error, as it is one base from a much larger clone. CDR3 in amino acids: CAGSWVTGELFF. The CDR3, as DNA: TGTGCCGGCAGTTGGGTGACCGGGGAGCTGTTTTTT. The rearrangement uses TRBV12-3 or TRBV12-4 and TRBJ2-2; no firm D call. There are 12 residues in the CDR3.

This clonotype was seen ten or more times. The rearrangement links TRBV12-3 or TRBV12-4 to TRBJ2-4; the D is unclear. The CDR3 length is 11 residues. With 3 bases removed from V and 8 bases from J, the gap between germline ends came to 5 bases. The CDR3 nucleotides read TGTGCCAGCAGTTTTAAGGACATTCAGTACTTC. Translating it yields CASSFKDIQYF.

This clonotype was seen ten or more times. For the CDR3, the DNA is TGTGCCAGCAGTGAAGCACCGACAGGGGGCTCACCCCTCCACTTT. As protein: CASSEAPTGGSPLHF. The chain carries TRBV6-1 and TRBJ1-6; 10 positions agree with TRBD1. Trimming at V came to 0 bases and at J to 10 bases, leaving 3 bases not matched to a gene. CDR1 and CDR2 from the germline V gene are MNHNS and SASEGT. The CDR3 has 15 residues.

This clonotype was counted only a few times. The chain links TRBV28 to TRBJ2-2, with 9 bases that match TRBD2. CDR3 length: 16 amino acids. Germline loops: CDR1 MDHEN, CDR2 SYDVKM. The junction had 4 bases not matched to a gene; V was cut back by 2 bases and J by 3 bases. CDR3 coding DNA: TGTGCCAGCAGTTTAGCGGCTAGCGGGGACACCGGGGAGCTGTTTTTT. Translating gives CASSLAASGDTGELFF.

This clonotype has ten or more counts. CDR3 sequence (DNA): TGTGCCAGCACCCAGCGTTCAGGGGGGAAGAAGACCCAGTACTTC. Translation gives CASTQRSGGKKTQYF. This sequence joins TRBV12-3 or TRBV12-4 and TRBJ2-5, with a possible D match to TRBD1 (7 bases). This CDR3 is built from 15 residues. V shed 7 bases and J shed 6 bases, with 21 bases lying between them.